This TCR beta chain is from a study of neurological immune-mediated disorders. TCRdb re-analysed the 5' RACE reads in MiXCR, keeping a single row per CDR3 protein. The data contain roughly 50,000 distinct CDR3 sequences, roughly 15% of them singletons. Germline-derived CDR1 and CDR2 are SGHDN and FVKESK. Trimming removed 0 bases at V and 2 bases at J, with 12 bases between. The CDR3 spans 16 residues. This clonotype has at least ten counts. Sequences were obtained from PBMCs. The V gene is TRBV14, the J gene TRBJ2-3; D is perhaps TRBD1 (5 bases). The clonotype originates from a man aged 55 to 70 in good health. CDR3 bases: TGTGCCAGCAGCCAAGATGCAGGGCGGCACACAGATACGCAGTATTTT. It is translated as CASSQDAGRHTDTQYF.